This T cell receptor beta chain was documented in a study of blood T cell repertoires in COVID-19. Study overall: Samples representing acute and convalescent COVID-19 were sourced from the United States, Italy and Spain. T cells, B-cell-depleted T cells, or PBMCs supplied cDNA or gDNA.

Germline CDR1 MNHEY, CDR2 SVGAGI. The CDR3 covers 13 residues. Trimming left V 4 bases short and J 5 bases short, with 11 bases between. Source study methods: Estimated nucleated cell counts came from reference gene primer amplification. Sequenced by immunoSEQ multiplex PCR; TCRdb stores in-frame clones only, minus some. That table gives V, J and clone size, and the DNA gave D and trimming. The sample carries just over 650,000 clones, around 89% recorded once. V and J are TRBV6-5 and TRBJ1-1, with D possibly TRBD1 on 6 matching bases. The sample comprised peripheral blood. This receptor was identified in a young woman with acute or convalescent COVID-19. CDR3 sequence reads: CASSSLRGTEAFF. The CDR3 nucleotides are TGTGCCAGCAGTTCTTTGAGGGGGACTGAAGCTTTCTTT.